Listed below are T cell receptor beta chains from one sample, sequenced in a study of pediatric ulcerative colitis. Produced via immunoSEQ multiplex PCR; TCRdb's table is partial and in-frame only. The sample holds 30,000 to 45,000 clones; over 65% are singletons and the top ten take more than 20%. What was sequenced was blood. The receptor source for this set is a girl between 5 and 17 years old with moderate ulcerative colitis. The CDR3 runs from the conserved cysteine through the conserved F or W. A D gene is named only where the DNA matches it firmly. Rows give clone size only sometimes, using once, few, many, or a class for an expanded clone.

d_gene	j_gene	v_gene	abundance	CDR3aa	CDR3nt
NA	TRBJ2-7	TRBV6-1	NA	CASSQRATGDEQYF	TGTGCCAGCAGTCAGCGGGCAACAGGGGACGAGCAGTACTTC
NA	TRBJ2-2	TRBV2	once	CASRWETTGELFF	TGTGCCAGCAGGTGGGAGACAACCGGGGAGCTGTTTTTT
TRBD2	TRBJ2-1	TRBV19	NA	CASSKSGSSYNEQFF	TGTGCCAGTAGTAAAAGCGGGAGCTCCTACAATGAGCAGTTCTTC
NA	TRBJ2-2	TRBV28	NA	CASSLLGRSESVTGELFF	TGTGCCAGCAGTTTATTGGGGAGGAGCGAGTCGGTCACCGGGGAGCTGTTTTTT
NA	TRBJ1-4	TRBV10-2	NA	CASSEDLGARDEKLFF	TGCGCCAGCAGTGAGGATCTCGGGGCTAGAGATGAAAAACTGTTTTTT
TRBD1	TRBJ2-2	TRBV13	NA	CASRGQGGYNTGELFF	TGTGCCAGCAGGGGACAGGGGGGATACAACACCGGGGAGCTGTTTTTT
TRBD2	TRBJ2-1	TRBV15	NA	CATSRGTSGNEQFF	TGTGCCACCAGCAGAGGGACTAGCGGCAATGAGCAGTTCTTC
TRBD1	TRBJ1-6	TRBV4-1	few	CASSQTGTENSPLHF	TGCGCCAGCAGCCAAACCGGGACAGAGAATTCACCCCTCCACTTT
NA	TRBJ2-1	TRBV5-1	NA	CASSHLSEQFF	TGCGCCAGCAGTCACCTTAGTGAGCAGTTCTTC
NA	TRBJ1-4	TRBV2	few	CASSGPGTGAPGGEKLFF	TGTGCCAGCAGTGGGCCGGGGACCGGGGCGCCCGGTGGTGAAAAACTGTTTTTT
NA	TRBJ2-7	TRBV18	once	CASSPAGRSSYEQYF	TGTGCCAGCTCACCGGCGGGCAGGAGCTCCTACGAGCAGTACTTC
TRBD2	TRBJ2-3	TRBV30	NA	CAWKGLRAGVDTQYF	TGTGCCTGGAAGGGCCTTAGGGCGGGAGTAGATACGCAGTATTTT